This T cell receptor beta chain comes out of a study of blood T cells in healthy people across ages. This clonotype came up a few times. Sample-barcoded 5' priming and a J-beta primer mix drove a second PCR of roughly 7 to 11 cycles. Tagging of each cDNA molecule was performed by a template-switch adaptor with 12 random nucleotides. Researchers report that each sample yielded at least 3 million CDR3-containing paired-end reads. A single record per CDR3 protein comes from TCRdb applying MiXCR to the 5' RACE reads. The sample yields 600,000 to 1,000,000 distinct CDR3 sequences, 20% to 30% seen once. The sample also formed part of further work on T cells of mothers and their children. From that paper: Donation was provided by three healthy Caucasian mothers along with their six children. The TCR beta CDR3 read count exceeded 8.5 million for each mother and was about 3 million for each child.

Sequencing was done on a sample of blood. The clonotype originates from a boy younger than 18 in good health.

CDR3 nucleotides: TGTGCCAGCAGCCCACTAGCGTTTAGACGGGAGACCCAGTACTTC. Amino acid sequence: CASSPLAFRRETQYF. The chain carries TRBV28 and TRBJ2-5; TRBD2 matches 7 bases. The CDR3 has 15 residues. CDR1 is MDHEN, CDR2 SYDVKM, per germline. Trimming at V came to 6 bases and at J to 5 bases, leaving 12 bases not matched to a gene.